A single sample is the source of the 30 T cell receptor beta chains below, sequenced in a study of cytomegalovirus exposure and HLA in healthy donors. Clones were sequenced by immunoSEQ multiplex PCR, and TCRdb holds only the in-frame ones, with some missing. The data show roughly 62,000 clones, with 90% to 95% seen just once and about 2.2% held by the top ten. Specimen: PBMCs. Receptors originate from a woman aged 25 to 45 in good health and CMV-seronegative.

The chain combines TRBV29-1 with TRBJ2-7; 9 nucleotides match TRBD1. The ends lost 4 bases at V and 0 bases at J; junction bases unmatched: 4. The germline V gene encodes CDR1 SQVTM and CDR2 ANQGSEA. This CDR3 has 14 amino acids. The CDR3 here is CSVGGTGTSYEQYF. CDR3 DNA sequence: TGCAGCGTTGGGGGGACAGGGACCTCCTACGAGCAGTACTTC.

The chain recombines TRBV6-5 with TRBJ1-1, with 7 bases identical to TRBD1. The V gene's germline CDR1 is MNHEY and CDR2 SVGAGI. With V trimmed by 7 bases and J by 2 bases, 10 bases remained unmatched. This CDR3 is 15 amino acids long. Here the CDR3 reads CASKWQRDSNTEAFF. CDR3 sequence (DNA): TGTGCCAGCAAGTGGCAAAGGGACAGCAACACTGAAGCTTTCTTT.

V usage is TRBV7-2 and J usage is TRBJ2-1; 12 bases align to TRBD2. The ends lost 6 bases at V and 6 bases at J; junction bases unmatched: 3. The germline V gene has CDR1 SGHTA and CDR2 FQGNSA. This CDR3 has 14 residues. For the CDR3, the DNA is TGTGCCAGCAGGTCTAGCGGGAGGGCCAATGAGCAGTTCTTC. This codes for CASRSSGRANEQFF.

V is TRBV28 and J is TRBJ2-7, with a weak D call TRBD2 (6 bases). The germline V and J ends were trimmed by 5 bases and 7 bases, with 12 bases remaining between them. Germline CDR1 and CDR2: MDHEN and SYDVKM. This CDR3 is built from 12 residues. CDR3 residues: CASSPPGGEQYF. CDR3 DNA: TGTGCCAGCAGTCCCCCTGGGGGGGAGCAGTACTTC.

The chain uses TRBV9 and TRBJ1-2; D is ambiguous. Deletions cut 0 bases from V and 6 bases from J, with 9 bases between. The CDR3 is made up of 13 amino acids. The germline CDR1 and CDR2 sequences are SGDLS and YYNGEE. The DNA of the CDR3 is TGTGCCAGCAGCGTAGTGCCAGGTAATGGCTACACCTTC. Its translation is CASSVVPGNGYTF.

The chain has TRBV21-1 and TRBJ2-2; the D call in the table, TRBD1, was not verified against the DNA. TRBV21-1 is tagged as a pseudogene. The CDR3 is made up of 16 amino acids. CDR3 nucleotides: TGTGCCAGCAGCTCCCATAGGACAGGGAATAACGGGGAGCTGTTTTTT. It encodes CASSSHRTGNNGELFF.

V usage is TRBV19 and J usage is TRBJ1-5; D perhaps matches TRBD1 (6 bases). The CDR3 has 13 residues. Germline V gene sequence: CDR1 LNHDA, CDR2 SQIVND (reference sequence). Between the trimmed V and J ends, which lost 4 bases and 4 bases, there was a span of 8 bases. CDR3 residues: CASSRDKNQPQHF. The DNA for the CDR3 is TGTGCCAGTAGTAGGGACAAAAATCAGCCCCAGCATTTT.

The V and J genes are TRBV28 and TRBJ2-1; 9 positions agree with TRBD2. With V trimmed by 3 bases and J by 2 bases, 8 bases remained unmatched. The CDR3 length is 17 residues. CDR1 is MDHEN, CDR2 SYDVKM, per germline. This chain's CDR3 is CASSFLSGSEPYNEQFF. For the CDR3, the DNA is TGTGCCAGCAGTTTCCTTAGCGGGAGTGAGCCCTACAATGAGCAGTTCTTC.

V is TRBV7-8 and J is TRBJ1-3, with TRBD1 as a possible D gene (6 bases). Per the germline V gene, CDR1 is SGHVS and CDR2 is FQNEAQ. The length of the CDR3 is 16 residues. The ends were cut back, 5 bases at V and 0 bases at J, with 14 bases in the middle. For the CDR3, the DNA is TGTGCCAGCAGCCTCGCAGACAGGCCCTCTGGAAACACCATATATTTT. This gives the protein CASSLADRPSGNTIYF.

The CDR3 DNA sequence: TGTGCCAGCGAACCGGTGAATGAGCAGTTCTTC. Its protein product is CASEPVNEQFF. V is TRBV27 and J is TRBJ2-1; D uncertain. V was pared by 8 bases and J by 7 bases, with 9 bases between. Looked up from germline, CDR1 is MNHEY and CDR2 is SMNVEV (reference sequence). This CDR3 contains 11 residues.

This clone was detected only a few times. CDR3 amino acids: CASSGEGARPYEQYF. In DNA form, the CDR3 reads TGCGCCAGCAGTGGAGAGGGGGCGCGACCCTACGAGCAGTACTTC. V is TRBV10-1 and J is TRBJ2-7; TRBD1 agrees at 7 bases. In germline, CDR1 is WNHNN, CDR2 SYGVQD (reference sequence). V lost 4 bases and J lost 2; bases outside the gene matches: 8. The CDR3 consists of 15 residues.

The rearrangement links TRBV11-3 to TRBJ2-1; D remains ambiguous. The germline CDR1 and CDR2 sequences are SGHNT and YENEEA. V lost 10 bases, J lost 3 bases, and 16 bases lay in between. There are 14 residues in the CDR3. The CDR3: CATARAENYNEQFF. In DNA, the CDR3 is TGTGCCACCGCTCGCGCGGAGAACTACAATGAGCAGTTCTTC.

This chain links TRBV5-4 with TRBJ2-1; maybe TRBD1 (6 bases). Germline CDR1 SGHNT, CDR2 YYREEE (reference sequence). V gave up 4 bases and J gave up 0 bases, with 11 bases separating them. The CDR3 covers 15 residues. As DNA, the CDR3 is TGTGCCAGCAGCGTAGGGGGATTCTCCTACAATGAGCAGTTCTTC. It is translated as CASSVGGFSYNEQFF.

The chain combines TRBV19 with TRBJ1-5; no clear D. The CDR3 runs to 15 residues. Germline-derived CDR1 and CDR2 are LNHDA and SQIVND (reference sequence). Trimming stripped 7 bases from V and 0 bases from J, with 13 bases between. The CDR3 DNA sequence: TGTGCCAGTACCCCGCCTGACTATAGCAATCAGCCCCAGCATTTT. As protein: CASTPPDYSNQPQHF.

The V gene is TRBV6-5, the J gene TRBJ2-3; 9 positions match TRBD1. The CDR3 contains 16 residues. V dropped 0 bases and J dropped 6; count of bases not matched to a gene: 7. Germline CDR1 is MNHEY and CDR2 is SVGAGI. CDR3 region: CASSYSGTGMGDTQYF. The CDR3 nucleotides are TGTGCCAGCAGTTACTCGGGGACAGGGATGGGGGATACGCAGTATTTT.

The rearrangement uses TRBV12-1 and TRBJ2-7; TRBD1, the table's D call, lacks a check against the DNA. TRBV12-1 is a pseudogene segment. This CDR3 region has 15 residues. The CDR3 loop is CASSPPGQGSYEQYF. For the CDR3, the DNA is TGTGCCAGCAGCCCTCCGGGACAGGGATCCTACGAGCAGTACTTC.

This CDR3 is CASRLSGEGQPQHF. The CDR3 DNA reads as TGCGCCAGCAGATTATCAGGGGAGGGCCAGCCCCAGCATTTT. This chain connects TRBV5-1 to TRBJ1-5; a weak D match, TRBD1 (6 bases). This CDR3 is 14 amino acids long. Per the germline V gene, CDR1 is SGHRS and CDR2 is YFSETQ. Trimming stripped 5 bases from V and 7 bases from J, with 16 bases between. Drawing the rest from reference TRBV5-1 and TRBJ1-5, the complete variable domain is KAGVTQTPRYLIKTRGQQVTLSCSPISGHRSVSWYQQTPGQGLQFLFEYFSETQRNKGNFPGRFSGRQFSNSRSEMNVSTLELGDSALYLCASRLSGEGQPQHFGDGTRLSIL.

V usage is TRBV27 and J usage is TRBJ1-5; no definite D call. Germline V lookup: CDR1 MNHEY, CDR2 SMNVEV (reference sequence). The CDR3 extends over 14 amino acids. Deletions cut 5 bases from V and 5 bases from J, with 13 bases between. This CDR3 reads CASSPGAGYQPQHF. DNA for the CDR3: TGTGCCAGCAGTCCTGGAGCCGGTTATCAGCCCCAGCATTTT.

V gene TRBV6-5 combines with J gene TRBJ2-7; D is possibly TRBD1 (5 bases). CDR1 MNHEY and CDR2 SVGAGI come from the germline V gene. The V end lost 7 bases, the J end lost 3 bases, and 7 bases lay between the germline ends. The CDR3 spans 11 residues. The DNA of the CDR3 is TGTGCCAGCACCGACAGCTACGAGCAGTACTTC. This gives the protein CASTDSYEQYF.

The V and J genes are TRBV27 and TRBJ2-3, with no clear D. This CDR3 spans 14 amino acids. V lost 3 bases to trimming and J lost 2 bases, with 9 bases between them. CDR1 MNHEY and CDR2 SMNVEV come from the germline V gene (reference sequence). In nucleotides, the CDR3 is TGTGCCAGCAGTTTTAGTCTCCTCACAGATACGCAGTATTTT. This encodes CASSFSLLTDTQYF.

J is TRBJ1-4 and V is TRBV6-1; D unresolved. This CDR3 comprises 14 residues. The germline V and J ends were trimmed by 7 bases and 7 bases, with 16 bases remaining between them. Germline V lookup: CDR1 MNHNS, CDR2 SASEGT. This CDR3 reads CASTQRAEGEKLFF. DNA for the CDR3: TGTGCCAGCACACAGAGGGCAGAGGGTGAAAAACTGTTTTTT.

This clone was seen a single time. The chain combines TRBV19 with TRBJ2-2; 8 bases map to TRBD1. Trimming removed 5 bases from V and 5 bases from J; junction bases left unmatched: 7. The CDR3 covers 15 residues. Germline V lookup: CDR1 LNHDA, CDR2 SQIVND (reference sequence). The CDR3 region is CASSVAGGLTGELFF. In DNA, the CDR3 is TGTGCCAGTAGTGTGGCAGGGGGCCTGACCGGGGAGCTGTTTTTT.

The chain joins TRBV19 to TRBJ2-5; 9 nucleotides line up with TRBD1. Germline V gene lookup returns CDR1 LNHDA and CDR2 SQIVND (reference sequence). CDR3 size: 14 residues. V was pared by 8 bases and J by 5 bases, with 9 bases of the junction left unmatched. CDR3 sequence reads: CASGTGTGPETQYF. CDR3 DNA sequence: TGTGCCAGTGGTACCGGGACAGGGCCGGAGACCCAGTACTTC.

This clone was seen a single time. The chain uses TRBV18 and TRBJ2-1; a possible D gene is TRBD2 (5 bases). The CDR3 is 16 residues long. V gave up 4 bases and J gave up 7 bases, with 20 bases separating them. The germline gives CDR1 KGHSH, CDR2 LQKENI. CDR3 DNA: TGTGCCAGCTCACAGGTGGAGACTACCACACGAAATGAGCAGTTCTTC. This gives the protein CASSQVETTTRNEQFF.

This CDR3 is CASTGSGRFDEQYF. CDR3 in DNA: TGTGCCAGCACAGGTAGCGGGAGGTTCGACGAGCAGTACTTC. The rearrangement uses TRBV28 and TRBJ2-7, with 10 bases matching TRBD2. V shed 7 bases, J shed 5 bases, and the junction held 8 bases outside the gene matches. Germline CDR1 and CDR2: MDHEN and SYDVKM. The length of the CDR3 is 14 residues.

The CDR3: CSYRTGLSTNTGELFF. DNA of the CDR3: TGCAGCTACCGAACGGGACTTTCCACGAACACCGGGGAGCTGTTTTTT. This sequence joins TRBV29-1 and TRBJ2-2; tentatively, D is TRBD2 (6 bases). Germline V gene lookup returns CDR1 SQVTM and CDR2 ANQGSEA. This CDR3 contains 16 residues. With 8 bases removed from V and 0 bases from J, the gap between germline ends came to 19 bases.

This chain connects TRBV11-2 to TRBJ2-7; 10 bases agree with TRBD1. This CDR3 is built from 16 residues. Germline CDR1 and CDR2: SGHAT and FQNNGV. The V and J ends lost 0 bases and 6 bases, in that order; junction bases with no gene match: 8. The CDR3 reads CASSLEPGQGSGEQYF. In DNA form, the CDR3 reads TGTGCCAGCAGCTTAGAACCGGGACAGGGGTCCGGCGAGCAGTACTTC.

This clone was seen once. The chain recombines TRBV7-6 with TRBJ2-2; 7 bases are a match to TRBD2. CDR1 is SGHVS and CDR2 is FNYEAQ in the germline V gene. The trim removed 1 base at V and 6 bases at J, leaving 8 bases unmatched. The CDR3 is made up of 16 amino acids. This chain's CDR3 is CASSLGGRGSAGELFF. The DNA for the CDR3 is TGTGCCAGCAGCTTAGGGGGACGCGGGAGCGCCGGGGAGCTGTTTTTT. Together with reference TRBV7-6 and TRBJ2-2, the CDR3 gives the full variable domain: GAGVSQSPRYKVTKRGQDVALRCDPISGHVSLYWYRQALGQGPEFLTYFNYEAQQDKSGLPNDRFSAERPEGSISTLTIQRTEQRDSAMYRCASSLGGRGSAGELFFGEGSRLTVL.

This clone has a handful of counts. A junction boundary mismatches the germline segment, possibly from a read error. The rearrangement uses TRBV7-7 and TRBJ2-2; D is perhaps TRBD2 (6 bases). The CDR3 runs 16 residues. Germline V gene sequence: CDR1 SSHAT, CDR2 FNYEAQ (reference sequence). This CDR3 reads CASSLLSGSNTGELFF. CDR3 in DNA: TGTGCTAGCAGCTTACTGTCCGGGAGTAACACCGGGGAGCTGTTTTTT.

The rearrangement links TRBV9 to TRBJ1-4; no firm D call. The V end was cut by 1 base, the J end by 2 bases, with 3 bases between. Germline values: CDR1 SGDLS, CDR2 YYNGEE. The CDR3 loop spans 13 amino acids. CDR3 nucleotides: TGTGCCAGCAGCGTATCTACTAATGAAAAACTGTTTTTT. It codes for CASSVSTNEKLFF. The full variable domain, with the rest looked up from reference TRBV9 and TRBJ1-4, is DSGVTQTPKHLITATGQRVTLRCSPRSGDLSVYWYQQSLDQGLQFLIQYYNGEERAKGNILERFSAQQFPDLHSELNLSSLELGDSALYFCASSVSTNEKLFFGSGTQLSVL.